This TCR beta chain comes out of a study of cytomegalovirus exposure and HLA in healthy donors (dated by TCRdb to 2016 to 2017). Regarding the complete study: The roughly 670 repertoires of the first cohort and the 95 to 150 validation repertoires were produced on the same platform, according to a later analysis. The aim of the study was to test whether cataloging public T cell receptors could identify signatures of past pathogen exposure. A separate validation cohort of approximately 120 different subjects was used in addition to the approximately 670-subject first cohort. High-throughput TCR immunosequencing, statistical association of individual TCRs with disease status, and machine learning were combined to predict cytomegalovirus infection status.

Spanning cysteine to phenylalanine, the CDR3 consists of 19 amino acids. Only the CDR3 DNA is retained, 57 bases long and in frame from the first base. The germline V gene (reference sequence) supplies CDR1 PRHDT and CDR2 FYEKMQ. V is reduced by 0 bases and J by 1 base, leaving a spacing of 22 bases between them. Library preparation employed the immunoSEQ multiplex PCR assay. The paper's processing steps were these. A statistical classification framework was developed to diagnose cytomegalovirus status using the catalog of TCR beta chain sequences. TCRdb mirrors the immuneACCESS table, restricted to in-frame sequences. Some clones are absent from its copies; in checked studies, under half trace to an unresolved V gene, and the reason for the others is unknown. Clone size and V and J calls were adopted from that table, with D and trimming inferred from the DNA. Within this sample are 220,000 or so clones, with approximately 80% of them counted one time only. The top ten clonotypes cover 11% to 15% of the sample.

A word on this clone: Which antigen it targets is not known. Within one base of it there is no much larger clone, and no base qualities were kept.

Separate from the roughly 650-subject first cohort, the validation cohort of 90 to 150 subjects was the group to which the donors belonged. General study outcomes and caveats: Subsequent analysis determined that TCRs grouped into clusters in the first cohort also showed a tendency toward co-occurrence across the 90 to 150 validation repertoires, and 85% to 95% of cluster scores exceeded 0. The authors suggested that the approach could potentially be generalized to other disease states and immunological phenotypes. All 110 or so repertoires were used to score co-occurrence in the validation cohort in a later analysis, because that analysis had no HLA typing for the cohort. The classifier was reported to diagnose cytomegalovirus status with high specificity and sensitivity in both the original cohort and the validation cohort. In vitro tests confirmed that a few of the cytomegalovirus-associated TCR beta chains recognize cytomegalovirus antigens. Most TCR sequences were seen in very few donors, while some public TCRs were found in many individuals. In the study, around 150 TCR beta chains were listed as associated with cytomegalovirus.

In this chain, TRBV13 is recombined with TRBJ2-7; the D gene is possibly TRBD2, with 6 bases matching. The clonotype comes from a woman aged 25 to 39 in good health and CMV-seropositive. The sample consisted of PBMCs. The CDR3 corresponds to CASSLGLAGRHRRSYEQYF. The bases are TGTGCCAGCAGCTTAGGCCTTGCCGGGAGACACAGGCGGTCCTACGAGCAGTACTTC.